This is a list of T cell receptor beta chains from one sample in a study of shared clonotypes between healthy human individuals. Libraries were prepared by immunoSEQ multiplex PCR; TCRdb keeps only in-frame clonotypes and omits some of them. The table records more than 1,200,000 clones, 98% of them present only once. Input material: naive CD4+ T cells sorted from blood. The receptors stem from a man aged 25-40 years in good health. The CDR3 runs from the conserved cysteine through the conserved F or W. D genes are given only for firm matches. Where a row states a size, it is once, few, many or the class of an expanded clone; other rows omit it.

j_call clone_size d_call v_call cdr3_nt cdr3_aa
TRBJ2-7 NA NA TRBV9 TGTGCCAGCAGCGTAGGGGCAGGACGATCCTACGAGCAGTACTTC CASSVGAGRSYEQYF
TRBJ2-3 NA NA TRBV6-5 TGTGCCAGCAGAGGACAGAACACAGATACGCAGTATTTT CASRGQNTDTQYF
TRBJ1-4 NA NA TRBV30 TGTGCCTGGAGTCTTGTCCGGGGGGAAAAACTGTTTTTT CAWSLVRGEKLFF
TRBJ1-1 NA NA TRBV5-1 TGCGCCAGCAGTCTAACAGGGATGAACACTGAAGCTTTCTTT CASSLTGMNTEAFF
TRBJ2-7 NA NA TRBV5-6 TGTGCCAGCAGCTTGGGTCGCCCCTACGAGCAGTACTTC CASSLGRPYEQYF
TRBJ1-1 NA TRBD1 TRBV5-1 TGCGCCAGCAGCTCGGGACAGGGAGACACTGAAGCTTTCTTT CASSSGQGDTEAFF
TRBJ1-4 NA TRBD1 TRBV9 TGTGCCAGCAGCGAACGACAGGGTTTTAATGAAAAACTGTTTTTT CASSERQGFNEKLFF
TRBJ1-5 NA NA TRBV30 TGTGCCTGGGGAGGTGGGGTCCCAGGGCAGCCCCAGCATTTT CAWGGGVPGQPQHF
TRBJ2-5 NA NA TRBV11-3 TGTGCCAGCAGCGCAGAGGCATGGGAGACCCAGTACTTC CASSAEAWETQYF
TRBJ2-2 NA NA TRBV9 TGTGCCAGCAGCGTATCAAGGGGACCGGGCACCGGGGAGCTGTTTTTT CASSVSRGPGTGELFF
TRBJ2-1 NA NA TRBV15 TGTGCCACCAGCAGAGATCGGGTAACTGAGCAGTTCTTC CATSRDRVTEQFF
TRBJ1-2 NA NA TRBV7-2 TGTGCCAGCAGCTTAGAGGCAAGGGTAGTCACGCGGGATGGCTACACCTTC CASSLEARVVTRDGYTF
TRBJ1-5 NA NA TRBV18 TGTGCCAGCTCACCGCTTGGCGCGACGGAGCCCCAGCATTTT CASSPLGATEPQHF
TRBJ1-2 once NA TRBV10-3 TGTGCCACCACCCCGGACAGTACCACGGGGGGCTACACCTTC CATTPDSTTGGYTF
TRBJ2-7 NA NA TRBV18 TGTGCCAGCTCACCTCTCGGGAGTTACGGCGAGCAGTACTTC CASSPLGSYGEQYF
TRBJ1-5 NA TRBD1 TRBV2 TGTGCCAGCGGGGGACAGGGCGTAGGGCCCCAGCATTTT CASGGQGVGPQHF
TRBJ1-4 NA NA TRBV27 TGTGCCAGCAGTCACCACTATAGACTAAGAAGGGACGAAGGTCTCGAAAAACTGTTTTTT CASSHHYRLRRDEGLEKLFF
TRBJ1-4 NA NA TRBV19 TGTGCCAGTAGGGCCAGATCACAGGGATGGGGTGAAAAACTGTTTTTT CASRARSQGWGEKLFF
TRBJ2-7 few NA TRBV10-1 TGCGCCAGCAGTGAGTTTAGATACGAGCAGTACTTC CASSEFRYEQYF
TRBJ2-7 NA TRBD2 TRBV5-1 TGCGCCAGCAGCCGGAGTGGACTAGCGGGAGACGAGCAGTACTTC CASSRSGLAGDEQYF
TRBJ1-5 NA NA TRBV4-1 TGCGCCAGCAGCCAAGGAGACAGTCCCGATCAGCCCCAGCATTTT CASSQGDSPDQPQHF
TRBJ2-7 NA TRBD1 TRBV6-5 TGTGCCAGCAGTTTGGAGGGACAGGGGACCTACGAGCAGTACTTC CASSLEGQGTYEQYF
TRBJ2-1 NA TRBD2 TRBV29-1 TGCAGCGTTCTAGCGGGAGGGCTCGGTGAGCAGTTCTTC CSVLAGGLGEQFF
TRBJ2-2 NA NA TRBV5-1 TGCGCCAGCAGCTTGGACAGCGGGCCGGAACTTGAGCTGTTTTTT CASSLDSGPELELFF
TRBJ1-5 NA TRBD1 TRBV19 TGTGCCACTACTGGACAGGGTGGTCAGCCCCAGCATTTT CATTGQGGQPQHF
TRBJ2-1 NA NA TRBV10-1 TGCGCCAGCAGTGAGTTATTCCATGAGCAGTTCTTC CASSELFHEQFF
TRBJ2-4 NA NA TRBV2 TGTGCCAGCAACCAGGGGTGGAAAAACATTCAGTACTTC CASNQGWKNIQYF
TRBJ1-5 NA NA TRBV6-5 TGTGCCAGCAGAGGGCGGGCCTTTAGCAATCAGCCCCAGCATTTT CASRGRAFSNQPQHF
TRBJ2-3 once NA TRBV4-1 TGCGCCAGCAGCCAAGCATTACAGGGCGGCGATACGCAGTATTTT CASSQALQGGDTQYF
TRBJ1-1 NA NA TRBV6-5 TGTGCCAGCAGTGCATTCACTGAAGCTTTCTTT CASSAFTEAFF
TRBJ2-5 NA NA TRBV5-4 TGTGCCAGCAGCTTTGGTAGCTTACCCCAAGAGACCCAGTACTTC CASSFGSLPQETQYF
TRBJ2-7 NA TRBD1 TRBV4-1 TGCGCCAGCAGCCGAGGGGGGCAGGGGGCTTACGAGCAGTACTTC CASSRGGQGAYEQYF
TRBJ2-7 NA NA TRBV10-2 TGCGCCAGCAGTGCGCAGTCCGGACTCTACGAGCAGTACTTC CASSAQSGLYEQYF
TRBJ1-2 NA NA TRBV19 TGTGCCAGTAACCCGGCGGTGAACTATGGCTACACCTTC CASNPAVNYGYTF
TRBJ2-2 NA TRBD1 TRBV28 TGTGCCAGCTACACTCAGGGGGACACCGGGGAGCTGTTTTTT CASYTQGDTGELFF
TRBJ2-7 NA NA TRBV15 TGTGCCACCAGCAGAGGGGCAGGGAGGAGCAACGAGCAGTACTTC CATSRGAGRSNEQYF
TRBJ2-3 NA NA TRBV5-8 TGTGCCAGCAGCTTGGACAGGGCGACAGATACGCAGTATTTT CASSLDRATDTQYF
TRBJ2-1 NA TRBD2 TRBV11-2 TGTGCCAGCAGCTTAGTAGCGGGAGGGCCGGGTGAGCAGTTCTTC CASSLVAGGPGEQFF
TRBJ2-5 NA NA TRBV2 TGTGCCAGCAGTGAGGGGCAAGAGACCCAGTACTTC CASSEGQETQYF
TRBJ2-1 NA NA TRBV5-1 TGCGCCAGCAGCTTTGGCATACCGAGCTCCTACAATGAGCAGTTCTTC CASSFGIPSSYNEQFF
TRBJ2-2 NA TRBD2 TRBV28 TGTGCCAGCAGTTTATCCTCTGGGGGAGGGCCTTTGAACACCGGGGAGCTGTTTTTT CASSLSSGGGPLNTGELFF
TRBJ2-1 once TRBD2 TRBV9 TGTGCCAGCAGCGTAGAACCTCGGGGTAGCGGGAGTTCGCCCTACAATGAGCAGTTCTTC CASSVEPRGSGSSPYNEQFF
TRBJ2-1 NA NA TRBV7-7 TGTGCTAGCAGCTCCATCCGGGAACCAGAAATCTACAATGAGCAGTTCTTC CASSSIREPEIYNEQFF
TRBJ2-7 NA NA TRBV5-4 TGTGCCAGCAGCTTGACTACAAGATCGGACGAGCAGTACTTC CASSLTTRSDEQYF
TRBJ2-7 NA NA TRBV5-1 TGCGCCAGCAGCTTGGGAGGGACCTCCTACGAGCAGTACTTC CASSLGGTSYEQYF